The TCR beta chain described here comes from a study of blood T cell repertoires in COVID-19. On the study more broadly: The samples span acute and convalescent COVID-19 from the United States, Italy and Spain. The cDNA or gDNA used as material had been derived from T cells, B-cell-depleted T cells, or PBMCs.

Original analysis: Nucleated cell counts were estimated from reference gene primer amplification. The data were produced by immunoSEQ multiplex PCR, yet TCRdb's version contains in-frame clones alone and is incomplete. V, J and clone size reflect that table, while D and trimming were determined from the DNA. Of approximately 140,000 clones detected, 70% to 90% appear once; the ten largest clones hold 1.5%. Germline V CDR1 and CDR2: SEHNR, FQNEAQ (reference sequence). The CDR3 extends over 15 amino acids. The V end was cut by 5 bases, the J end by 8 bases, with 21 bases between. The sequenced sample consisted of peripheral blood. The chain joins TRBV7-9 to TRBJ1-2; a possible D gene is TRBD1 (6 bases). The TCR originated in a woman aged 55-69 years with acute or convalescent COVID-19. The CDR3 loop is CASSTTRGPPRGYTF. The CDR3 bases are TGTGCCAGCAGCACCACCAGGGGCCCACCAAGGGGCTACACCTTC.